A single sample is the source of the 25 T cell receptor beta chains below, sequenced in a study of CD8 T cells in Susac syndrome. Reverse transcription used roughly 0.45 to 1 ug RNA and random hexamers. TCRdb recomputed calls from the immunoSEQ multiplex PCR reads with MiXCR, one row per CDR3 protein. The data contain under 150,000 distinct CDR3 sequences, 90% to 95% of them singletons. Sequencing was done on a sample of CD8+ T cells from PBMCs. These receptor sequences come from a human donor in good health.

This chain links TRBV20-1 with TRBJ2-7, with 11 bases identical to TRBD1. CDR1 and CDR2 (germline): DFQATT, SNEGSKA (reference sequence). The CDR3 loop spans 16 amino acids. V was pared by 6 bases and J by 3 bases, with 13 bases of the junction left unmatched. The CDR3 DNA reads as TGCAGTGCAAAGGGGGTCCGGGACAGGGGGAGCTACGAGCAGTACTTC. This gives the protein CSAKGVRDRGSYEQYF.

This chain joins TRBV27 and TRBJ2-7, with D possibly being TRBD1 (7 bases). The V end was cut by 10 bases, the J end by 4 bases, with 23 bases between. CDR3 size: 15 residues. In germline, CDR1 is MNHEY, CDR2 SMNVEV (reference sequence). The CDR3, as DNA: TGTGCCACCATGCATCTCCAGGGGGGAGTATACGAGCAGTACTTC. This encodes CATMHLQGGVYEQYF.

The chain uses TRBV7-2 and TRBJ2-7; D is perhaps TRBD1 (5 bases). This CDR3 contains 14 residues. Germline V lookup: CDR1 SGHTA, CDR2 FQGNSA. V was cut by 4 bases and J by 2 bases, with 12 bases left in between. The CDR3 region is CASSYYKGTYEQYF. CDR3 DNA: TGTGCCAGCAGCTATTATAAGGGGACCTACGAGCAGTACTTC.

V and J are TRBV27 and TRBJ2-1, with D unresolved. Per the germline V gene, CDR1 is MNHEY and CDR2 is SMNVEV (reference sequence). CDR3 length equals 13 residues. V was cut by 0 bases and J by 9 bases, with 9 bases left in between. The CDR3 is CASSLSLVAEQFF. Written as DNA, the CDR3 is TGTGCCAGCAGTTTATCTCTAGTAGCTGAGCAGTTCTTC.

The V and J genes are TRBV28 and TRBJ2-1; 15 positions agree with TRBD2. Looked up from germline, CDR1 is MDHEN and CDR2 is SYDVKM. The trim removed 7 bases at V and 7 bases at J, leaving 5 bases unmatched. This CDR3 has 15 residues. CDR3: CASTAGLAGGNEQFF. CDR3 DNA sequence: TGTGCCAGCACCGCCGGACTAGCGGGGGGGAATGAGCAGTTCTTC.

The chain's CDR3 is CASSPLLRSEQYF. CDR3 DNA sequence: TGTGCCAGCAGTCCTCTATTACGGTCGGAGCAGTACTTC. The rearrangement links TRBV27 to TRBJ2-7; D gene uncertain. Germline V lookup: CDR1 MNHEY, CDR2 SMNVEV (reference sequence). V was shortened by 5 bases and J by 7 bases, with 15 bases between the two germline ends. The length of the CDR3 is 13 residues.

This chain connects TRBV6-5 to TRBJ2-1; maybe TRBD2 (5 bases). This CDR3 contains 11 residues. CDR1 and CDR2 from the germline V gene are MNHEY and SVGAGI. V lost 10 bases, J lost 8 bases, and 12 bases lay in between. As DNA, the CDR3 is TGTGCCACCCAAGAGAGGGATGAGCAGTTCTTC. As protein: CATQERDEQFF.

The rearrangement uses TRBV29-1 and TRBJ2-3; D gene uncertain. CDR3 size: 12 residues. V lost 6 bases, J lost 0 bases, and 7 bases lay in between. The germline V gene encodes CDR1 SQVTM and CDR2 ANQGSEA. The CDR3 loop is CSVEESTDTQYF. Here the CDR3 DNA reads TGCAGCGTCGAGGAGAGCACAGATACGCAGTATTTT.

The chain recombines TRBV9 with TRBJ2-1; 13 bases align to TRBD2. Trimming cost V 3 bases and J 2 bases; bases outside gene matches: 8. Germline CDR1 and CDR2: SGDLS and YYNGEE. CDR3 length equals 18 residues. The CDR3 coding sequence is TGTGCCAGCAGCGCGGGACTAGCGGGACCAATTCCCTACAATGAGCAGTTCTTC. This gives the protein CASSAGLAGPIPYNEQFF.

The chain links TRBV28 to TRBJ1-5; D is ambiguous. CDR3 length: 12 amino acids. The V end was cut by 7 bases, the J end by 3 bases, with 7 bases between. In germline, CDR1 is MDHEN, CDR2 SYDVKM. The CDR3 DNA follows: TGTGCCAGCACCAAGGTCAATCAGCCCCAGCATTTT. This sequence encodes CASTKVNQPQHF.

V usage is TRBV27 and J usage is TRBJ2-7; 8 bases match TRBD2. Germline-derived CDR1 and CDR2 are MNHEY and SMNVEV (reference sequence). The CDR3 consists of 15 residues. V lost 2 bases, J lost 5 bases, and 8 bases stayed unmatched. The CDR3 reads CASSLRASGFHEQYF. As DNA, the CDR3 is TGTGCCAGCAGTTTAAGGGCTAGCGGGTTCCACGAGCAGTACTTC.

V and J are TRBV5-6 and TRBJ1-2; D is undetermined. CDR1 and CDR2 from the germline V gene are SGHDT and YYEEEE. The CDR3 contains 14 residues. V gave up 4 bases and J gave up 4 bases, with 14 bases separating them. The CDR3 is CASSAGREFYGYTF. CDR3 DNA sequence: TGTGCCAGCAGCGCCGGCAGAGAGTTCTATGGCTACACCTTC.

The J gene is TRBJ2-3, the V gene TRBV5-8; TRBD2 aligns across 10 bases. The germline CDR1 and CDR2 sequences are SGHTS and YDEGEE. V shed 2 bases and J 6 bases; nucleotides not matched to a gene: 21. The CDR3 consists of 20 residues. CDR3 loop: CASSFELRVLAGEGGDTQYF. In DNA, the CDR3 is TGTGCCAGCAGCTTCGAGCTCAGGGTCCTAGCGGGAGAAGGGGGCGATACGCAGTATTTT.

The chain carries TRBV7-9 and TRBJ2-7; a possible D gene is TRBD1 (5 bases). V gave up 1 base and J gave up 6 bases, with 13 bases separating them. The CDR3 loop spans 14 amino acids. CDR1 SEHNR and CDR2 FQNEAQ come from the germline V gene (reference sequence). CDR3 in amino acids: CASSLDAGLAEQYF. CDR3 sequence (DNA): TGTGCCAGCAGCTTAGATGCAGGGTTGGCCGAGCAGTACTTC.

V and J are TRBV20-1 and TRBJ2-7, with 9 bases aligning to TRBD1. This CDR3 region has 17 residues. In germline, CDR1 is DFQATT, CDR2 SNEGSKA (reference sequence). V dropped 2 bases and J dropped 4; count of bases not matched to a gene: 15. Written as DNA, the CDR3 is TGCAGTGCTAGATCCTCGATCCAGGGGACAGGGAAATACGAGCAGTACTTC. As protein: CSARSSIQGTGKYEQYF.

The rearrangement links TRBV5-1 to TRBJ2-1; 11 nucleotides match TRBD2. With 4 bases clipped from V and 6 bases from J, the junction kept 6 bases outside the gene matches. The CDR3 length is 15 residues. Germline V gives CDR1 SGHRS, CDR2 YFSETQ. The CDR3 DNA sequence: TGCGCCAGCAGCGAAACTAGCGGGAGTCTCAATGAGCAGTTCTTC. Its protein is CASSETSGSLNEQFF.

The gene calls are TRBV3-1 and TRBJ2-7; D not resolved. Germline V gene sequence: CDR1 LGHDT, CDR2 YNNKEL (reference sequence). V was pared by 0 bases and J by 6 bases, with 18 bases between. The CDR3 totals 16 residues. This CDR3 is CASSQDPRLGSIEQYF. Written as DNA, the CDR3 is TGTGCCAGCAGCCAAGACCCCCGACTTGGTTCTATCGAGCAGTACTTC.

The V and J genes are TRBV6-2 or TRBV6-3 and TRBJ1-5, with D hard to call. This CDR3 is 15 amino acids long. V lost 3 bases and J lost 2, with 11 bases in between. Per the germline V gene, CDR1 is MNHEY and CDR2 is SVGEGT. The CDR3 spells CASSYGITGNQPQHF. In nucleotides, the CDR3 is TGTGCCAGCAGTTATGGTATTACGGGCAATCAGCCCCAGCATTTT.

The rearrangement uses TRBV24-1 and TRBJ2-3; weak D call: TRBD1 (6 bases). The CDR3 spans 15 residues. With 3 bases removed from V and 0 bases from J, the gap between germline ends came to 9 bases. CDR1 is KGHDR and CDR2 is SFDVKD in the germline V gene. The chain's CDR3 is CATSDGQFSTDTQYF. CDR3 DNA sequence: TGTGCCACCAGTGATGGACAGTTTAGCACAGATACGCAGTATTTT.

V usage is TRBV9 and J usage is TRBJ2-7; D not certain. Deletions cut 3 bases from V and 3 bases from J, with 16 bases between. Germline CDR1 SGDLS, CDR2 YYNGEE. This CDR3 has 15 residues. The CDR3 region is CASSAAYDTFYEQYF. The CDR3 DNA sequence: TGTGCCAGCAGCGCCGCTTACGACACTTTCTACGAGCAGTACTTC.

CDR3 sequence (DNA): TGCGCCAGCAGCCACCGTACTGAGCAGTTCTTC. Its protein product is CASSHRTEQFF. The rearrangement joins TRBV4-3 to TRBJ2-1; D remains ambiguous. CDR1 and CDR2 from the germline V gene are LGHNA and YSLEER. V was pared by 3 bases and J by 9 bases, with 6 bases between. This CDR3 comprises 11 residues.

This clonotype was observed a single time. The rearrangement uses TRBV4-3 and TRBJ2-1, with 12 positions matching TRBD2. Trimming cost V 1 base and J 9 bases; bases outside gene matches: 10. The CDR3 totals 17 residues. The germline CDR1 and CDR2 sequences are LGHNA and YSLEER. This CDR3 is CASSQGPGTSGPGEQFF. Written as DNA, the CDR3 is TGCGCCAGCAGCCAAGGGCCCGGGACTAGCGGGCCGGGTGAGCAGTTCTTC.

CDR3 sequence: CASSLRVDQPQHF. CDR3 coding DNA: TGTGCCAGCAGCCTCAGGGTCGATCAGCCCCAGCATTTT. J is TRBJ1-5 and V is TRBV11-2; a weak D match, TRBD1 (5 bases). The germline V and J ends were trimmed by 5 bases and 5 bases, with 10 bases remaining between them. The CDR3 has 13 residues. Germline-derived CDR1 and CDR2 are SGHAT and FQNNGV.

The chain carries TRBV30 and TRBJ1-2, with unresolved D. The V gene lost 6 bases and the J gene lost 0 bases, with 14 bases spanning the gap. This CDR3 has 14 residues. The germline CDR1 and CDR2 sequences are GTSNPN and SVGIG (reference sequence). CDR3 sequence (DNA): TGTGCCTGCATCAAGGTGGAGACTAACTATGGCTACACCTTC. Amino acid sequence: CACIKVETNYGYTF.

The genes are TRBV10-3 and TRBJ2-1; D is unclear. The CDR3 is 13 residues long. V dropped 4 bases and J dropped 8 bases, with 12 bases sitting between them. Germline CDR1 is ENHRY and CDR2 is SYGVKD. CDR3 in DNA: TGTGCCATCAGTGTAAAGGCGCGCGATGAGCAGTTCTTC. Protein sequence: CAISVKARDEQFF.